This entry features one T cell receptor (beta chain) sequence. The data are from a study of patients and donors after allogeneic stem cell transplantation. Trimming took 6 bases from V and 2 from J, leaving 18 bases between them. Germline V gives CDR1 SEHNR, CDR2 FQNEAQ (reference sequence). CDR3 size: 16 residues. Using its own MiXCR run on the RT-PCR reads, TCRdb lists one record per CDR3 protein. The sample gives 160,000 or so distinct CDR3 sequences, 24% of which show up once; roughly 27% is in the top ten. The chain couples TRBV7-9 to TRBJ2-3, with unresolved D. Specimen: blood, either unsorted or a sorted T cell fraction (not recorded which). The TCR was taken from a human donor who was either an allogeneic HSCT recipient or a stem cell or donor lymphocyte infusion donor (not recorded which). It is not recorded whose cells these are; they may come from a transplant donor. The CDR3 coding sequence is TGTGCCAGCAGTAATCCCCAACGGCTATACACAGATACGCAGTATTTT. This codes for CASSNPQRLYTDTQYF.